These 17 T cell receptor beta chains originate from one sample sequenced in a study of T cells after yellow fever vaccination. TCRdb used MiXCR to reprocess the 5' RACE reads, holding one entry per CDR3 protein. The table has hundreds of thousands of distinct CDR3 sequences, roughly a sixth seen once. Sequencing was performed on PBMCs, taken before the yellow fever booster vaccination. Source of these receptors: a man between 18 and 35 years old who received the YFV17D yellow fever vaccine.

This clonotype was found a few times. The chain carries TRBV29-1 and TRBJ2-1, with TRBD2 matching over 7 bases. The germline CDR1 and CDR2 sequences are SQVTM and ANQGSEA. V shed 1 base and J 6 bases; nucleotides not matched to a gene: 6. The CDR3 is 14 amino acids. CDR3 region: CSVEVAGRANEQFF. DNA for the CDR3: TGCAGCGTTGAAGTAGCGGGTCGGGCCAATGAGCAGTTCTTC.

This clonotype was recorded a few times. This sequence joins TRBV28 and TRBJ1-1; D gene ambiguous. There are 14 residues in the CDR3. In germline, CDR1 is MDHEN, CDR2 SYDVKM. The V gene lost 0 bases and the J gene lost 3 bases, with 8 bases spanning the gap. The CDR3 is CASSLWRRDTEAFF. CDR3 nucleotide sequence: TGTGCCAGCAGTTTATGGAGACGCGACACTGAAGCTTTCTTT.

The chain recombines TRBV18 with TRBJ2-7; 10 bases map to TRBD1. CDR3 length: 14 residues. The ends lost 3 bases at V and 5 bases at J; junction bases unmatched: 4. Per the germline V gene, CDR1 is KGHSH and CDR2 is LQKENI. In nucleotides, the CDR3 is TGTGCCAGCTCACCTCGACAGGGGGCCCACGAGCAGTACGTC. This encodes CASSPRQGAHEQYV.

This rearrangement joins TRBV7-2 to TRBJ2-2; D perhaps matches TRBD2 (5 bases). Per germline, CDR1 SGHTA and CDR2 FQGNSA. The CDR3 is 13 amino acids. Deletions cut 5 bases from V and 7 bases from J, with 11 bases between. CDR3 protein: CASSNIRGGELFF. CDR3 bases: TGTGCCAGCAGCAATATACGGGGCGGGGAGCTGTTTTTT.

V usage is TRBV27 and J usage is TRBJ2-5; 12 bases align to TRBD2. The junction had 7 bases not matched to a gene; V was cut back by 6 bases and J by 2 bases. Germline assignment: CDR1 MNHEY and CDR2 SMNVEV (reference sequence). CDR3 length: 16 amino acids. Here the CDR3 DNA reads TGTGCCAGCAGCAAAGCCGGGACTAGCGGGCAAGAGACCCAGTACTTC. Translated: CASSKAGTSGQETQYF.

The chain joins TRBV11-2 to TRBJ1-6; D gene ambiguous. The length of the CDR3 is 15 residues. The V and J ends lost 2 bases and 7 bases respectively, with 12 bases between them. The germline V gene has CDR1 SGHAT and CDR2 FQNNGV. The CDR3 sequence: CASSLHPGSNSPLHF. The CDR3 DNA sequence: TGTGCCAGCAGCTTACATCCGGGTAGCAATTCACCCCTCCACTTT.

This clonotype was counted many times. The CDR3 region has the DNA TGCAGTGTAACCGGGACTAGGTCCACCGGGGAGCTGTTTTTT. Translating it yields CSVTGTRSTGELFF. The V and J genes are TRBV20-1 and TRBJ2-2; 8 nucleotides line up with TRBD2. The CDR3 totals 14 residues. Losses at the gene ends were 7 bases for V and 4 bases for J; bases not matched to a gene: 8. Germline V gene lookup returns CDR1 DFQATT and CDR2 SNEGSKA (reference sequence).

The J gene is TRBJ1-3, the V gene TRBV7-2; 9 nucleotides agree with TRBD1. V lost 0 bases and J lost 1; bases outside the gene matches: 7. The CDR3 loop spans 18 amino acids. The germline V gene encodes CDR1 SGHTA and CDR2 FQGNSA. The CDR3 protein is CASSLAGTGILSGNTIYF. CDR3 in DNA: TGTGCCAGCAGCTTAGCCGGGACAGGGATCTTGTCTGGAAACACCATATATTTT.

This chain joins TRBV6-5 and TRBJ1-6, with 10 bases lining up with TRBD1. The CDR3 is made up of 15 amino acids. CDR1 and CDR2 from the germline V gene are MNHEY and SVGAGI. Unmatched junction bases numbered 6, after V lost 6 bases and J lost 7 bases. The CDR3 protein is CASRKRTGGNSPLHF. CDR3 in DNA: TGTGCCAGCAGGAAAAGGACAGGGGGGAATTCACCCCTCCACTTT.

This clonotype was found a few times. The CDR3 reads CASVGVLAFF. CDR3 bases: TGTGCCAGCGTGGGGGTGTTGGCTTTCTTT. The rearrangement joins TRBV6-6 to TRBJ1-1; D perhaps matches TRBD1 (5 bases). V gave up 8 bases and J gave up 11 bases, with 12 bases separating them. There are 10 residues in the CDR3. Per germline, CDR1 MNHNY and CDR2 SVGAGI (reference sequence).

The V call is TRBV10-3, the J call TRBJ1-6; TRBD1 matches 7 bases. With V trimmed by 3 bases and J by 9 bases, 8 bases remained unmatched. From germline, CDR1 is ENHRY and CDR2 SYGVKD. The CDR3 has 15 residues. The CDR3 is CAISDPDRRGSPLHF. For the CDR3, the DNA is TGTGCCATCAGTGACCCGGACAGGAGGGGTTCACCCCTCCACTTT.

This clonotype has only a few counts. CDR3 sequence reads: CASSYSTGTLANTGELFF. DNA for the CDR3: TGTGCCAGCAGTTATAGTACGGGAACACTTGCGAACACCGGGGAGCTGTTTTTT. V gene TRBV6-5 combines with J gene TRBJ2-2; D possibly corresponds to TRBD2 (5 bases). The ends were cut back, 3 bases at V and 0 bases at J, with 17 bases in the middle. This CDR3 comprises 18 residues. CDR1 is MNHEY and CDR2 is SVGAGI in the germline V gene.

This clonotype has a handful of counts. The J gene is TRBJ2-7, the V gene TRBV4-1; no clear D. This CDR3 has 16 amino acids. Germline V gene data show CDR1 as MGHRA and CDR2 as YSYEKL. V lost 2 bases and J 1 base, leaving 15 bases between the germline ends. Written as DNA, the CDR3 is TGCGCCAGCAGCCAACCGGAACGGAGAAGATCCTACGAGCAGTACTTC. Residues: CASSQPERRRSYEQYF.

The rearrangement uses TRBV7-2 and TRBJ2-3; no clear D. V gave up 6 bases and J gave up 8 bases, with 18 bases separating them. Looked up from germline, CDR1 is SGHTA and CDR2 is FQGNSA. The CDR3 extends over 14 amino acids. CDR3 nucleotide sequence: TGTGCCAGCAGTATGCGGACCCCCGTGAGTACGCAGTATTTT. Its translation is CASSMRTPVSTQYF.

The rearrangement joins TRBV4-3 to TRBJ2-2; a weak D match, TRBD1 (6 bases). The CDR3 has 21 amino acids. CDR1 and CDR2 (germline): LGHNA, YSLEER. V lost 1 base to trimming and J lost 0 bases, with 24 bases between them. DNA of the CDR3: TGCGCCAGCAGCCAAGCCCCTCTAGGACAGAACGCATACGCGAACACCGGGGAGCTGTTTTTT. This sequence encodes CASSQAPLGQNAYANTGELFF.

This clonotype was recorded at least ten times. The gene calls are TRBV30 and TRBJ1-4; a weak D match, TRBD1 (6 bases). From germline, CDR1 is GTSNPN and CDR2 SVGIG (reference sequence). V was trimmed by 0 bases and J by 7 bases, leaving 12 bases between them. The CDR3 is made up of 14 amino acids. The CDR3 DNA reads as TGTGCCTGGAGTGTCCAGGGGTCGGGTGAAAAACTGTTTTTT. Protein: CAWSVQGSGEKLFF.

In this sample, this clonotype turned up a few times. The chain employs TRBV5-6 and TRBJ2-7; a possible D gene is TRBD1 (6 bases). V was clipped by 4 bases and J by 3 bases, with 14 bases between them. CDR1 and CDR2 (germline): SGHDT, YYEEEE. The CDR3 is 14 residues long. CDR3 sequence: CASSTQGVFYEQYV. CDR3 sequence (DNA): TGTGCCAGCAGCACACAGGGTGTCTTCTACGAGCAGTACGTC.